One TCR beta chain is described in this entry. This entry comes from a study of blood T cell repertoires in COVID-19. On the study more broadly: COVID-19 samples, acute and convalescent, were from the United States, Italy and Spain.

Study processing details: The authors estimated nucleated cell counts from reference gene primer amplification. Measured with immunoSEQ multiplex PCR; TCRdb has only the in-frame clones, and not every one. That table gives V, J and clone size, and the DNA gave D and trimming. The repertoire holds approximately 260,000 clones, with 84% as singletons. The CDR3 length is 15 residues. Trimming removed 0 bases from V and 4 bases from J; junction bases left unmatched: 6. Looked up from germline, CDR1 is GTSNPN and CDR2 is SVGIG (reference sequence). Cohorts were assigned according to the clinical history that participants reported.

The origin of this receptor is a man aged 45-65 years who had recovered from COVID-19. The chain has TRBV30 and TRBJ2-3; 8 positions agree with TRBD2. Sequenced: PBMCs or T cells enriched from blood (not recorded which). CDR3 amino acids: CAWSVGSGAPDTQYF. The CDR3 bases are TGTGCCTGGAGTGTAGGTAGCGGGGCCCCAGATACGCAGTATTTT.